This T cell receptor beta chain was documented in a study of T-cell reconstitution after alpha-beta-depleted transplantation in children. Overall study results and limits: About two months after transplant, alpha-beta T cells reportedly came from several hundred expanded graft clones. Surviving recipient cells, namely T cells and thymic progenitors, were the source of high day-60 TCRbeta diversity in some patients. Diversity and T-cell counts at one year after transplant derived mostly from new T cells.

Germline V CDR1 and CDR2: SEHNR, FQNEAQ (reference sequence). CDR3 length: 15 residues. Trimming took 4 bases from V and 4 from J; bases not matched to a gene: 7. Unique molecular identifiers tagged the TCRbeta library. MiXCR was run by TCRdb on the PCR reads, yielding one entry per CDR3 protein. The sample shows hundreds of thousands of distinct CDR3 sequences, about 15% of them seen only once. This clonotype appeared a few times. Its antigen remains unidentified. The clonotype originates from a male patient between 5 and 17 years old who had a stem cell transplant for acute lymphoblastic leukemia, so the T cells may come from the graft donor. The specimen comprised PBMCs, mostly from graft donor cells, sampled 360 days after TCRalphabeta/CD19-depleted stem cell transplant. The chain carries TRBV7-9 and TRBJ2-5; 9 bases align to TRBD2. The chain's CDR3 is CASSWGIAGAETQYF. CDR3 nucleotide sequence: TGTGCCAGCAGCTGGGGTATAGCGGGAGCAGAGACCCAGTACTTC.